A few counts support the clone carrying this TCR beta chain. TCRdb reanalysed the 5' RACE reads using MiXCR and keeps one entry per CDR3 protein. The sample lists some 99,000 distinct CDR3 sequences, roughly 5.8% seen once, with about two fifths in the top ten. CDR1 and CDR2 (germline): LGHNT, FRNRAP. With 5 bases clipped from V and 0 bases from J, the junction kept 6 bases outside the gene matches. This CDR3 spans 16 amino acids. The data derive from a study of T cells after yellow fever vaccination. Material: CD8+ T cells sorted from PBMCs, obtained 10 days after the yellow fever booster vaccination. The clonotype comes from a man younger than 35 who received the YFV17D yellow fever vaccine. The chain couples TRBV12-5 to TRBJ2-2; 7 bases agree with TRBD1. The CDR3 loop reads CASGDPTGANTGELFF. As DNA, the CDR3 is TGTGCTAGTGGTGATCCCACAGGGGCGAACACCGGGGAGCTGTTTTTT.